The clone carrying this TCR beta chain was seen many times. Described time point: newly diagnosed GD, antithyroid drugs for less than 3 months. Researchers made the TCR library from RNA that was extracted from PBMCs. This record belongs to a study of regulatory T cells in long-lasting Graves disease. In building TCR beta libraries, iRepertoire HTBI primers were used together with Arm-PCR of CDR3 regions. Via MiXCR, TCRdb re-called the multiplex PCR reads, giving one row per CDR3 protein. The data show over 350,000 distinct CDR3 sequences, with 12% to 15% seen just once and around a sixth held by the top ten. Per the germline V gene, CDR1 is MDHEN and CDR2 is SYDVKM. V lost 2 bases to trimming and J lost 3 bases; unmatched junction nucleotides: 13. This CDR3 region has 17 residues. These same data were also listed under a study on T cells in Graves' hyperthyroidism and ophthalmopathy.

Sample: peripheral blood mononuclear cells (PBMCs), taken at new diagnosis, from a patient treated with antithyroid drugs. The source is a woman in her 50s with Graves disease. The rearrangement links TRBV28 to TRBJ2-7; 7 bases map to TRBD2. The CDR3: CASSLDTTGLQFYEQYF. As DNA, the CDR3 is TGTGCCAGCAGTTTAGATACTACGGGACTACAATTCTACGAGCAGTACTTC.